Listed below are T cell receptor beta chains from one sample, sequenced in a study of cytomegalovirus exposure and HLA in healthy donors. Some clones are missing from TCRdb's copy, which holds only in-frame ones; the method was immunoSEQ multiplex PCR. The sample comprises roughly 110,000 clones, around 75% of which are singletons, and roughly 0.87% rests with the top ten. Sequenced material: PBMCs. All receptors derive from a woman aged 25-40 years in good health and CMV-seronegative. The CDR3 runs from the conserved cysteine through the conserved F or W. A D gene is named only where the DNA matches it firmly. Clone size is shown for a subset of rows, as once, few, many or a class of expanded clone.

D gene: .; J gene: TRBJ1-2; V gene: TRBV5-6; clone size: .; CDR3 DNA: TGTGCCAGCAGCCCCCCCCGACAGTTCTATGGCTACACCTTC; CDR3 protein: CASSPPRQFYGYTF
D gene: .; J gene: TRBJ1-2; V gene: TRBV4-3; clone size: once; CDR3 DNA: TGCGCCAGCAGCCAAGATGCAGGTAACGTGGGCTACACCTTC; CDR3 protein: CASSQDAGNVGYTF
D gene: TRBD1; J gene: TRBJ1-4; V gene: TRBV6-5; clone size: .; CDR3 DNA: TGTGCCAGCAGCTCCGACAGGGGGCGGAAAAAACTGTTTTTT; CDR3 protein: CASSSDRGRKKLFF
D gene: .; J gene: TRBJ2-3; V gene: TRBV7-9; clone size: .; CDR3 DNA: TGTGCCAGCAGCCGACCCCAGGCGCAGATAAACACAGATACGCAGTATTTT; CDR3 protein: CASSRPQAQINTDTQYF
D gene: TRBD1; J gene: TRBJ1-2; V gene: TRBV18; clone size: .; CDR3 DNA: TGTGCCAGCTCACCTTCGACAGGGGATAACTATGGCTACACCTTC; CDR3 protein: CASSPSTGDNYGYTF
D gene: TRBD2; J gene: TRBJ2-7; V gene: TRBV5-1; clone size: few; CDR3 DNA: TGCGCCAGCAGCTTGGGACTAGCGGGAGGTGACGAGCAGTACTTC; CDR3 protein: CASSLGLAGGDEQYF
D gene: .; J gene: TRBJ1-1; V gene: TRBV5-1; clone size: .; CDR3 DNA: TGCGCCAGCAGCCAGGCGGGGGGCAGTACTGAAGCTTTCTTT; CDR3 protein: CASSQAGGSTEAFF
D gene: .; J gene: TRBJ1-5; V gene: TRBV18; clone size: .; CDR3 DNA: TGTGCCAGCTCACCACATCCGGGTCAGCCCCAGCATTTT; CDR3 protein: CASSPHPGQPQHF
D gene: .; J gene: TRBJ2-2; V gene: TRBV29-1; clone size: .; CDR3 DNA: TGCAGCGTTGAAGCAGGTACCGGGGAGCTGTTTTTT; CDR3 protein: CSVEAGTGELFF
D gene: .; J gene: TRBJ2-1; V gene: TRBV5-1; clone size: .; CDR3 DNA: TGCGCCAGCAAGGTTCGGAGTAACGATTACAATGAGCAGTTCTTC; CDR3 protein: CASKVRSNDYNEQFF
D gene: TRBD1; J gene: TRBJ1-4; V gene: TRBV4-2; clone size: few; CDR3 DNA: TGTGCCAGCAGCCAGGCCGGGACAGGAACCAATGAAAAACTGTTTTTT; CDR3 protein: CASSQAGTGTNEKLFF
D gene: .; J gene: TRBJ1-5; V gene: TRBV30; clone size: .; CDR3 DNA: TGTGCCTGGAGCCCATCGGCAGGGCGGGATTTTGGCAATCAGCCCCAGCATTTT; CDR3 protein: CAWSPSAGRDFGNQPQHF
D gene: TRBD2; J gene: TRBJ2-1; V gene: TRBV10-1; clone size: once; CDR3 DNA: TGCGCCAGCAGTGAAAGGGGACTAGCGGGAGATCATGAGCAGTTCTTC; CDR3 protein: CASSERGLAGDHEQFF
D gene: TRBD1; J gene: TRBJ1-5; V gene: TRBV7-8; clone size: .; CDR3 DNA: TGTGCCAGCAGCCCTTACCCGGGACAGGGTAGCAATCAGCCCCAGCATTTT; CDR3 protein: CASSPYPGQGSNQPQHF
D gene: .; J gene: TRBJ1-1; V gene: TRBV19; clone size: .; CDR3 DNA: TGTGCCAGTAGTATGGGGGGGAACACTGAAGCTTTCTTT; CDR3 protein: CASSMGGNTEAFF
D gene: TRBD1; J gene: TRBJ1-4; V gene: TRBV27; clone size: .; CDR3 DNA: TGTGCCAGCAGTTCCCGACAGGGAAATGAAAAACTGTTTTTT; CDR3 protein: CASSSRQGNEKLFF
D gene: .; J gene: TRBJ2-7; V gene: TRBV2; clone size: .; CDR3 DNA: TGTGCCAGCACAGCGACCTACGAGCAGTACTTC; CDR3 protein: CASTATYEQYF
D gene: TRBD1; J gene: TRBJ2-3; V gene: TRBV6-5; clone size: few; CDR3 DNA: TGTGCCAGCAGTTACATGACAGGGGCAACAGATACGCAGTATTTT; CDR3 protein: CASSYMTGATDTQYF
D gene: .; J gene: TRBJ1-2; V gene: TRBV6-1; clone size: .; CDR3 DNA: TGTGCCAGCAGTGAAGACACAGGGAGAGGCTATGGCTACACCTTC; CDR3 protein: CASSEDTGRGYGYTF
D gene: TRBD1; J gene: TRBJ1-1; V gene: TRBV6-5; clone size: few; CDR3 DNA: TGTGCCAGCAGGGGAGGACAGGGTACGAACACTGAAGCTTTCTTT; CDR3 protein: CASRGGQGTNTEAFF
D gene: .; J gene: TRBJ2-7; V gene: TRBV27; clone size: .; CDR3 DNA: TGTGCCAGCAGTCCCAGACTTAATCCGTACGAGCAGTACTTC; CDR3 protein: CASSPRLNPYEQYF
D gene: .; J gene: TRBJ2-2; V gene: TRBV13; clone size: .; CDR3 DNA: TGTGCCAGCAGCTTTCTTCAGGGTGCAAGTACGAACACCGGGGAGCTGTTTTTT; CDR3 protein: CASSFLQGASTNTGELFF
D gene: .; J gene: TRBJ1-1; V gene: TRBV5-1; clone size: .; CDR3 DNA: TGCGCCAGCGCCCCCACAGGGCGGAATGAAGCTTTCTTT; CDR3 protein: CASAPTGRNEAFF
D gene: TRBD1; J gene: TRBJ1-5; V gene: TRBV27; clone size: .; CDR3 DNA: TGTGCCAGCAGTCCCCGGGGACAGGTTGGGTCAGCCCAGCATTTT; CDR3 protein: CASSPRGQVGSAQHF
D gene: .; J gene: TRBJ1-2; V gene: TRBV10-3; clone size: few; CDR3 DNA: TGTGCCATCAGTGAGTTACAGACTAACTATGGCTACACCTTC; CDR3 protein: CAISELQTNYGYTF
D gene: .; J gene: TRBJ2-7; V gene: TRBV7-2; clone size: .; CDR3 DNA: TGTGCCAGCAGCTTAGAGGACAGTTTCTCCTACGAGCAGTACTTC; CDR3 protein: CASSLEDSFSYEQYF
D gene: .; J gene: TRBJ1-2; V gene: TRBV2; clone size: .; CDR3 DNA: TGTGCCAGCAGGGACTGGACGGATTATAACTATGGCTACACCTTC; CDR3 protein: CASRDWTDYNYGYTF
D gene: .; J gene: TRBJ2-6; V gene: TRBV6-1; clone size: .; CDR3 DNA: TGTGCCAGCAGTGAACAGGGATACTCTGGGGCCAACGTCCTGACTTTC; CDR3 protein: CASSEQGYSGANVLTF
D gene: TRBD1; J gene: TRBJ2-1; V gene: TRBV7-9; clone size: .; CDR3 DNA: TGTGCCAGCAGCCCAAAAGGGGGACAGGAGCAGTTCTTC; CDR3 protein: CASSPKGGQEQFF
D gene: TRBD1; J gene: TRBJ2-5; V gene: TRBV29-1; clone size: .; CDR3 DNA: TGCAGCGTTACCTGGGGAGACAGGGGGAAAGAGACCCAGTACTTC; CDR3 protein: CSVTWGDRGKETQYF
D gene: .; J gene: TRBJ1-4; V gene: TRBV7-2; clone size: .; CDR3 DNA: TGTGCCAGCAGCTTAGCTCAGGGGACGGAGGAAAAACTGTTTTTT; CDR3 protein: CASSLAQGTEEKLFF
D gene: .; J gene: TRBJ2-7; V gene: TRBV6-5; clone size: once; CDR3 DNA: TGTGCCAGCAGTTACTCGAGAGGGATAGGGTGGTCCGAGCAGTACTTC; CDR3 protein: CASSYSRGIGWSEQYF
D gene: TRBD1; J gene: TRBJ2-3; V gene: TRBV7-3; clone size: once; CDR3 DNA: TGTGCCAGCAGCTCGACAGGGGCCGGAGATACGCAGTATTTT; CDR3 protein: CASSSTGAGDTQYF
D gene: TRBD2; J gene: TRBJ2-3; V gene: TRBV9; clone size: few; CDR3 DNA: TGTGCCAGCAGCGTAGCAATAGCGGGGGGCGAAGATACGCAGTATTTT; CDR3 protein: CASSVAIAGGEDTQYF
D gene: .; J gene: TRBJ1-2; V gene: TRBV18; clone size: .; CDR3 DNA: TGTGCCAGCTCACCCCCATCCCAGGGGAACTATGGCTACACCTTC; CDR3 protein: CASSPPSQGNYGYTF
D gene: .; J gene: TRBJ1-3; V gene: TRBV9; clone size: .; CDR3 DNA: TGTGCCAGCAGCGCCCAGAGTGCGGTCTACTCTGGAAACACCATATATTTT; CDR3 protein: CASSAQSAVYSGNTIYF
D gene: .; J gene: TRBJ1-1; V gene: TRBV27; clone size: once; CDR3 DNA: TGTGCCAGCAGTTCAGGGAACACTGAAGCTTTCTTT; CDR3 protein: CASSSGNTEAFF
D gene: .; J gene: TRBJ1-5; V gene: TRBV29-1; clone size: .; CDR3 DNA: TGCAGCGTCTCAACGGGGGATCAGCCCCAGCATTTT; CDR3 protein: CSVSTGDQPQHF
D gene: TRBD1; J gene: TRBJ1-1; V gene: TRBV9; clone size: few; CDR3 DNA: TGTGCCAGCAGCGGACAGGGAATCACTGAAGCTTTCTTT; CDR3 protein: CASSGQGITEAFF
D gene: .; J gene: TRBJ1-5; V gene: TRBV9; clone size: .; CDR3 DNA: TGTGCCAGCAGCGGGGCTGTGGGGCCCCAGCATTTT; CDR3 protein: CASSGAVGPQHF
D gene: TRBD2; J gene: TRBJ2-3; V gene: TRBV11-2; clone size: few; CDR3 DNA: TGTGCCAGCAGCTTAGGTAGCGGGGGGTGGGATACGCAGTATTTT; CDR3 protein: CASSLGSGGWDTQYF
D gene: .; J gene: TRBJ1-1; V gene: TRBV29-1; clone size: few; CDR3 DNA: TGCAGCGTTTTTATCGGGGGTAGAGAAGCTTTCTTT; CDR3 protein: CSVFIGGREAFF
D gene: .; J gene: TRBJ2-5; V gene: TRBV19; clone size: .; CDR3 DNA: TGTGCCAGTAGATCCCTGCGTGCCCAAGAGACCCAGTACTTC; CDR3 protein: CASRSLRAQETQYF
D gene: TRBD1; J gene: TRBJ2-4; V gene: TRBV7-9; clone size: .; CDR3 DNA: TGTGCCAGCGGATTGACAGGGGCCAAAAACATTCAGTACTTC; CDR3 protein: CASGLTGAKNIQYF
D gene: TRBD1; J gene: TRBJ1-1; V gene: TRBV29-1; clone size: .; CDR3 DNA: TGCAGCGTTGTAGGGGACAGTTCGACCACTGAAGCTTTCTTT; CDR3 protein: CSVVGDSSTTEAFF
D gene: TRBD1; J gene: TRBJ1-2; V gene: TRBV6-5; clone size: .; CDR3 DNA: TGTGCCAGCAGCCTTTTCCAGGGGGCGACGCATGGCTACACCTTC; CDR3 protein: CASSLFQGATHGYTF
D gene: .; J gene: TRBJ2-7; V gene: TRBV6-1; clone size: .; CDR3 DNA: TGTGCCAGCAGACCCGAGGTGTACGAGCAGTACTTC; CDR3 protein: CASRPEVYEQYF
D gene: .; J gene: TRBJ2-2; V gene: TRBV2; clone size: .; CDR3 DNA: TGTGCCAGCAGTGCCCGGGTTGTAACCGGGGAGCTGTTTTTT; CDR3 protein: CASSARVVTGELFF
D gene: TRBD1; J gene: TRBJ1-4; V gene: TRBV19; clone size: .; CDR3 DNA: TGTGCCAGTAGTAGAGACGCCGGGACAGGGGTAGAAAAACTGTTTTTT; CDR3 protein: CASSRDAGTGVEKLFF
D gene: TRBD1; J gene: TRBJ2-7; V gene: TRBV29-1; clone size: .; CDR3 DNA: TGCAGCGTTACTACACTGGCAGACAGGGAGAACTCCTACGAGCAGTACTTC; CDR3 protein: CSVTTLADRENSYEQYF
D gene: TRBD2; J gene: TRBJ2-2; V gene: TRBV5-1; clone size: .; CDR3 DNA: TGCGCCAGCAGCGTAGTTAGCGGGAGTCCTTCCGGGGAGCTGTTTTTT; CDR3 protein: CASSVVSGSPSGELFF
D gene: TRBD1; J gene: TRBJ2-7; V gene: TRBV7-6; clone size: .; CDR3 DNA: TGTGCCAGCAGCTTAGGTGTGACAGGGGCCTACGAGCAGTACTTC; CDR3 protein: CASSLGVTGAYEQYF
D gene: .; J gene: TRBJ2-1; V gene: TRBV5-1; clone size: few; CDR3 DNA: TGCGCCAGCAGCTTGGGGCAGGGTACCTACAATGAGCAGTTCTTC; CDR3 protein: CASSLGQGTYNEQFF
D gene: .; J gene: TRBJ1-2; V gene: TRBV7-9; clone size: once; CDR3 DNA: TGTGCCAGCAGCTCAGCGGGACTATCCTATGGCTACACCTTC; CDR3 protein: CASSSAGLSYGYTF
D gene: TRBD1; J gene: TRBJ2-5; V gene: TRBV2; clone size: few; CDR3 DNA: TGTGCCAGCAGTAGGACAGGGGTGCAAGAGACCCAGTACTTC; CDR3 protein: CASSRTGVQETQYF
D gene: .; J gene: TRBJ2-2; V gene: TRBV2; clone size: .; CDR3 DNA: TGTGCCAGCAGTGAACAGGCCAGTGCGAACACCGGGGAGCTGTTTTTT; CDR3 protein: CASSEQASANTGELFF
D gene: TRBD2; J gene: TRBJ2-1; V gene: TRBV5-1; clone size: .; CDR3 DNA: TGCGCCAGCAGCTTTGGCGGGGGGTTTGAGCAGTTCTTC; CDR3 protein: CASSFGGGFEQFF
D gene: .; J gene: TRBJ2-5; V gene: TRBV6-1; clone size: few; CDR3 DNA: TGTGCCAGCACCCAAGCCGGACCTGACAGCATCACCCAGTACTTC; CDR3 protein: CASTQAGPDSITQYF
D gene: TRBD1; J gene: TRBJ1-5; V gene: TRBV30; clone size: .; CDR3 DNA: TGTGCCTGGTCCTTACAGGGGGCCCAGCCCCAGCATTTT; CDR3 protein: CAWSLQGAQPQHF
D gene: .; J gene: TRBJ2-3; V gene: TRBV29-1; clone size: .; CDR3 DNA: TGCAGCGCTTTAGAAGATACGCAGTATTTT; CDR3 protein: CSALEDTQYF